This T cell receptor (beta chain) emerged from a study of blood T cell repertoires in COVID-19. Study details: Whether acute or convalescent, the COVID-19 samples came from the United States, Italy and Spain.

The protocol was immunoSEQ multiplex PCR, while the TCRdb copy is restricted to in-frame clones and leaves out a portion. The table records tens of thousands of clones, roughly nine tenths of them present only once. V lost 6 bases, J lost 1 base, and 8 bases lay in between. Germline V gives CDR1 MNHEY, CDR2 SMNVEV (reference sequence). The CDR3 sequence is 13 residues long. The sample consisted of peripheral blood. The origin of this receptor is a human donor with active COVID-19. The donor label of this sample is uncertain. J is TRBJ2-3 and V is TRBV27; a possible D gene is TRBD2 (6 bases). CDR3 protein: CASSWGGTDTQYF. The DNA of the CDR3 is TGTGCCAGCAGCTGGGGGGGCACAGATACGCAGTATTTT.